What follows are 20 T cell receptor beta chains derived from one specimen sequenced in a study of cytotoxic CD8 clonotypes in ibrutinib-treated CLL. Method: immunoSEQ multiplex PCR; TCRdb's copy keeps in-frame clones and lacks some. The sample has over 15,000 clones; 81% are singletons. Source: PBMCs, taken before ibrutinib treatment. The source of these receptors is a human donor with chronic lymphocytic leukemia.

CDR3 region: CASSPQGARANVLTF. The CDR3 region has the DNA TGTGCCAGCAGTCCGCAGGGGGCGCGGGCCAACGTCCTGACTTTC. The chain combines TRBV27 with TRBJ2-6; 8 bases map to TRBD1. CDR1 and CDR2 from the germline V gene are MNHEY and SMNVEV (reference sequence). The CDR3 runs to 15 residues. J lost 5 bases, V lost 5 bases, and 5 bases had no gene match.

The CDR3 coding sequence is TGTGCCAGCAGCCCCCGGACAGGGGGGCGCAATCAGCCCCAGCATTTT. This codes for CASSPRTGGRNQPQHF. The chain joins TRBV7-2 to TRBJ1-5; the match to TRBD1 covers 10 bases. The CDR3 consists of 16 residues. Germline loops: CDR1 SGHTA, CDR2 FQGNSA. The ends lost 5 bases at V and 2 bases at J; junction bases unmatched: 6. The full variable domain, in which reference TRBV7-2 and TRBJ1-5 provide the parts outside the CDR3, is GAGVSQSPSNKVTEKGKDVELRCDPISGHTALYWYRQSLGQGLEFLIYFQGNSAPDKSGLPSDRFSAERTGGSVSTLTIQRTQQEDSAVYLCASSPRTGGRNQPQHFGDGTRLSIL.

This sequence joins TRBV11-2 and TRBJ2-7, with D possibly being TRBD1 (5 bases). Trimming shortened V by 5 bases and J by 1 base, and 21 bases separated the two germline ends. Germline lookup yields CDR1 SGHAT and CDR2 FQNNGV. The CDR3 spans 17 residues. Written as DNA, the CDR3 is TGTGCCAGCAGCCCAGTGGTGGGCAGGGTTGGGTCCTACGAGCAGTACTTC. This codes for CASSPVVGRVGSYEQYF.

V and J are TRBV5-6 and TRBJ2-1; TRBD2 matches at 8 bases. The CDR3 runs 15 residues. J was trimmed by 2 bases and V by 0 bases; bases with no gene match: 1. CDR1 is SGHDT and CDR2 is YYEEEE in the germline V gene. The CDR3 region has the DNA TGTGCCAGCAGCTTGGGTAGCGGGGCCTACAATGAGCAGTTCTTC. Protein product: CASSLGSGAYNEQFF.

The chain uses TRBV9 and TRBJ1-1, with D possibly being TRBD1 (6 bases). Trimming cost V 4 bases and J 3 bases, with 16 bases left between them. This CDR3 is built from 15 residues. Germline V lookup: CDR1 SGDLS, CDR2 YYNGEE. The CDR3 nucleotides read TGTGCCAGCAGCTCCACAGGGAGGTCGTACACTGAAGCTTTCTTT. Protein product: CASSSTGRSYTEAFF. The entire variable domain, with the rest obtained from reference TRBV9 and TRBJ1-1, is as follows: DSGVTQTPKHLITATGQRVTLRCSPRSGDLSVYWYQQSLDQGLQFLIQYYNGEERAKGNILERFSAQQFPDLHSELNLSSLELGDSALYFCASSSTGRSYTEAFFGQGTRLTVV.

The CDR3 spells CASSLSGNEQYF. Here the CDR3 DNA reads TGCGCCAGCAGCTTATCAGGGAACGAGCAGTACTTC. The V call is TRBV5-1, the J call TRBJ2-7; D is perhaps TRBD1 (5 bases). V shed 2 bases and J shed 5 bases, with 8 bases lying between them. CDR3 length: 12 residues. Germline V gene sequence: CDR1 SGHRS, CDR2 YFSETQ.

The chain combines TRBV11-2 with TRBJ2-7; D is possibly TRBD2 (5 bases). The germline gives CDR1 SGHAT, CDR2 FQNNGV. Trimming shortened V by 2 bases and J by 0 bases, and 11 bases separated the two germline ends. This CDR3 comprises 15 residues. CDR3 nucleotides: TGTGCCAGCAGCTTACGGTCCGGACTCTCCTACGAGCAGTACTTC. It is translated as CASSLRSGLSYEQYF.

This rearrangement joins TRBV19 to TRBJ1-5; tentative D call: TRBD1 (5 bases). The CDR3 is 14 amino acids. Trimming left V 7 bases short and J 3 bases short, with 13 bases between. Germline loops: CDR1 LNHDA, CDR2 SQIVND (reference sequence). CDR3 sequence reads: CASTWQGNNQPQHF. The CDR3 DNA reads TGTGCCAGTACTTGGCAGGGAAACAATCAGCCCCAGCATTTT.

V and J are TRBV7-2 and TRBJ1-4, with TRBD1 as a possible D gene (5 bases). The CDR3 has 16 residues. Germline CDR1 reads SGHTA; CDR2 reads FQGNSA. V lost 6 bases and J lost 0, with 14 bases in between. This chain's CDR3 is CASSRGGGATNEKLFF. DNA of the CDR3: TGTGCCAGCAGTCGAGGCGGAGGGGCAACTAATGAAAAACTGTTTTTT.

The chain links TRBV19 to TRBJ2-7; D is ambiguous. V was clipped by 6 bases and J by 3 bases, with 15 bases between them. The CDR3 has 14 amino acids. Germline CDR1 is LNHDA and CDR2 is SQIVND (reference sequence). CDR3 sequence: CASRASGINYEQYF. CDR3 DNA sequence: TGTGCCAGTAGGGCCTCTGGGATCAACTACGAGCAGTACTTC.

Only a few counts were recorded for this clone. The CDR3: CSVGRNTEAFF. The CDR3 nucleotides read TGCAGCGTTGGCAGGAACACTGAAGCTTTCTTT. The chain recombines TRBV29-1 with TRBJ1-1; D call uncertain. Germline lookup yields CDR1 SQVTM and CDR2 ANQGSEA. The CDR3 length is 11 residues. The V end lost 4 bases, the J end lost 1 base, and 4 bases lay between the germline ends.

The CDR3 DNA sequence: TGTGCCAGCAGCCCCGGGAGGGGGGAAGCTTTCTTT. As protein: CASSPGRGEAFF. This rearrangement joins TRBV28 to TRBJ1-1; a weak D match, TRBD1 (6 bases). The CDR3 extends over 12 amino acids. Trimming pared 6 bases from V and 8 bases from J, leaving 13 bases between. The germline gives CDR1 MDHEN, CDR2 SYDVKM.

This sequence joins TRBV11-2 and TRBJ2-1; D may correspond to TRBD1 or TRBD2 (5 bases each). The V end lost 1 base, the J end lost 6 bases, and 19 bases lay between the germline ends. CDR3 length: 17 residues. Germline-derived CDR1 and CDR2 are SGHAT and FQNNGV. The CDR3 is CASSLGWTRTSINEQFF. Written as DNA, the CDR3 is TGTGCCAGCAGCTTAGGTTGGACAAGGACTTCAATCAATGAGCAGTTCTTC. Full variable domain (rest looked up from reference TRBV11-2 and TRBJ2-1): EAGVAQSPRYKIIEKRQSVAFWCNPISGHATLYWYQQILGQGPKLLIQFQNNGVVDDSQLPKDRFSAERLKGVDSTLKIQPAKLEDSAVYLCASSLGWTRTSINEQFFGPGTRLTVL.

This rearrangement joins TRBV7-2 to TRBJ2-5; 8 bases agree with TRBD2. CDR1 is SGHTA and CDR2 is FQGNSA in the germline V gene. This CDR3 has 16 amino acids. The V gene end was trimmed by 5 bases and the J gene end by 2 bases; junction bases not matched to a gene: 10. This CDR3 is CASSLEQRGLQETQYF. CDR3 in DNA: TGTGCCAGCAGCCTTGAACAGCGGGGGTTACAAGAGACCCAGTACTTC.

This chain uses TRBV9 with TRBJ1-3; 7 positions agree with TRBD1. The CDR3 length is 18 residues. CDR1 is SGDLS and CDR2 is YYNGEE in the germline V gene. The V and J ends lost 1 base and 7 bases, in that order; junction bases with no gene match: 17. The CDR3 DNA reads as TGTGCCAGCAGCGTAACAGGGGTCCCGACGAAGCTCTGGAACACCATATATTTT. It encodes CASSVTGVPTKLWNTIYF. Together with reference TRBV9 and TRBJ1-3, the CDR3 gives the full variable domain: DSGVTQTPKHLITATGQRVTLRCSPRSGDLSVYWYQQSLDQGLQFLIQYYNGEERAKGNILERFSAQQFPDLHSELNLSSLELGDSALYFCASSVTGVPTKLWNTIYFGEGSWLTVV.

The J gene is TRBJ1-2, the V gene TRBV6-6; 10 bases match TRBD1. This CDR3 has 15 residues. With 4 bases clipped from V and 5 bases from J, the junction kept 7 bases outside the gene matches. Germline V gives CDR1 MNHNY, CDR2 SVGAGI (reference sequence). CDR3 sequence (DNA): TGTGCCAGCAGTTCCCCGGGACAGGGGAGGTATGGCTACACCTTC. Its translation is CASSSPGQGRYGYTF.

CDR3 residues: CASSLRGGGDSPLHF. The CDR3 region has the DNA TGTGCCAGCAGCTTACGCGGGGGGGGAGATTCACCCCTCCACTTT. This chain links TRBV11-2 with TRBJ1-6; possible D gene TRBD1, 5 bases. Trimming stripped 2 bases from V and 8 bases from J, with 13 bases between. This CDR3 has 15 residues. Germline V gives CDR1 SGHAT, CDR2 FQNNGV.

This chain connects TRBV7-6 to TRBJ2-5; D is unclear. The CDR3 spans 13 residues. Germline V gene lookup returns CDR1 SGHVS and CDR2 FNYEAQ. V was trimmed by 1 base and J by 2 bases, leaving 5 bases between them. The CDR3 here is CASSLVGQETQYF. The CDR3 DNA is TGTGCCAGCAGCTTAGTGGGGCAAGAGACCCAGTACTTC.

The gene calls are TRBV6-5 and TRBJ1-4; 8 nucleotides align to TRBD1. The V gene end was trimmed by 5 bases and the J gene end by 8 bases; junction bases not matched to a gene: 10. The germline CDR1 and CDR2 sequences are MNHEY and SVGAGI. The CDR3 has 15 amino acids. The CDR3 sequence: CASSRRQGAYEKLFF. The CDR3 bases are TGTGCCAGCAGTCGCCGGCAGGGGGCCTACGAAAAACTGTTTTTT.

This chain uses TRBV2 with TRBJ1-1; D perhaps matches TRBD1 (5 bases). The germline V and J ends were trimmed by 2 bases and 0 bases, with 19 bases remaining between them. CDR1 is SNHLY and CDR2 is FYNNEI in the germline V gene. The CDR3 has 18 amino acids. The CDR3 loop is CASSEWDGSANMNTEAFF. The CDR3 region has the DNA TGTGCCAGCAGTGAATGGGACGGGTCAGCTAACATGAACACTGAAGCTTTCTTT.